The TCR beta chain under discussion was sequenced for a study of blood T cell repertoires in COVID-19 (dated by TCRdb to between 2020 and 2021). At the level of the whole study: The collaborator samples originated in the United States, Italy and Spain and spanned the acute and convalescent phases of COVID-19. The prospective study material was composed of cDNA or gDNA derived from T cells, B-cell-depleted T cells, or PBMCs. Deeply sampled blood TCRbeta repertoires from subjects exposed to, actively infected with, or recovered from COVID-19 were included in the dataset. The repertoires were made available in a free public database intended to serve as a resource for research on the immune response to SARS-CoV-2. The samples were drawn from two sources: the first 160 participants of the ongoing ImmuneRACE study, and over 950 subjects contributed by 6 global collaborators. Nearly every sample came with metadata listing a de-identified subject ID, COVID-19 status, age in years and sex. Where available, HLA class I and class II types were taken from metadata supplied by the sample provider and were not determined by assay-based typing. Findings and caveats that apply to the study as a whole: Clinical and demographic metadata were provided uncurated, with the amount varying by source and participant.

From cysteine to phenylalanine, the CDR3 is 16 amino acids long. Only the CDR3 region is kept as DNA, spanning 48 bases read in frame from base 1. TCRbeta CDR3 regions were amplified from genomic DNA by means of the immunoSEQ Assay, a bias-controlled multiplex PCR. Concerning the study's data processing: Nucleated cell counts per sample were estimated from amplification of reference gene primers within the assay. To quantify the absolute abundance of each unique TCRbeta CDR3 rearrangement, sequence reads were collapsed and filtered. For each sample, productive Simpson clonality was calculated as the square root of Simpson's diversity index across productive rearrangements. TCRdb's version of the immuneACCESS table is confined to in-frame rearrangements and falls short of the full clone set. An unresolved V gene accounts for under half of the shortfall where checked; the remainder is of unknown origin. That table furnishes V, J and clone size, whereas the DNA furnished D and trimming. The sample has nearly 55,000 clones on record, over 70% of them singletons. The leading ten clones occupy around 14% of the sample.

Whole blood was collected in K2EDTA tubes by collaborating institutions according to the institutions' own protocols. For TCRbeta analysis, collaborators shipped samples as frozen whole blood, isolated PBMCs, or DNA extracted from either of those sample types. Concerning this clone itself: The target of this receptor is not known. Per-base qualities were not stored, and no clone one base away is much larger.

This receptor was identified in a human donor with active or convalescent COVID-19. The donor label of this sample is uncertain. The rearrangement combines TRBV21-1 with TRBJ2-7; TRBD2 is the table's D call, not checked against the DNA. TRBV21-1 is marked as a pseudogene. What was sequenced was peripheral blood. The nucleotide sequence reads TGTGCCAGCAGCAAAGCGCAGGGACTAGCGGGAAACGAGCAGTACTTC. Its amino acids are CASSKAQGLAGNEQYF.